This TCR beta chain appears in the sequencing data of a study of blood T cell repertoires in COVID-19. At the level of the study: Sources were T cells, B-cell-depleted T cells, or PBMCs; the material itself was cDNA or gDNA.

Only in-frame clones appear in the TCRdb table, and some are missing; sequencing was by immunoSEQ multiplex PCR. The sample records around 120,000 clones, around 80% being singletons. The CDR3 is 15 residues long. V lost 4 bases and J lost 0, with 10 bases in between. CDR1 is LGHDT and CDR2 is YNNKEL in the germline V gene (reference sequence). Sequenced sample: peripheral blood. The chain has TRBV3-1 (or the pseudogene TRBV3-2) and TRBJ2-1, with D perhaps matching TRBD2 (5 bases). This sequence was found in a man between 65 and 85 years old with active or convalescent COVID-19. CDR3 sequence (DNA): TGTGCCAGCAGCCCCGACTACGCCTCCTACAATGAGCAGTTCTTC. It encodes CASSPDYASYNEQFF.